This TCR beta chain emerged from a study of blood T cell repertoires in COVID-19. Study-level background: Acute-phase and convalescent COVID-19 samples originated in the United States, Italy and Spain.

CDR1 is KGHSH and CDR2 is LQKENI in the germline V gene. CDR3 length equals 14 residues. Trimming stripped 6 bases from V and 4 bases from J, with 14 bases between. Methods used by the authors: Researchers report that nucleated cell counts were estimated from reference gene primer amplification. Generated by immunoSEQ multiplex PCR, the TCRdb table keeps only in-frame clones and is missing some. V and J calls plus clone size are reproduced from that table; the DNA served to infer D and trimming. The table has tens of thousands of clones, 82% seen once. Sequencing was performed on peripheral blood. This clonotype was obtained from a man aged 55 to 70 with acute or convalescent COVID-19. The chain is built from TRBV18 and TRBJ2-3; D ambiguous. CDR3: CASSPAQRPDTQYF. The CDR3 DNA is TGTGCCAGCTCGCCGGCCCAGCGCCCAGATACGCAGTATTTT.